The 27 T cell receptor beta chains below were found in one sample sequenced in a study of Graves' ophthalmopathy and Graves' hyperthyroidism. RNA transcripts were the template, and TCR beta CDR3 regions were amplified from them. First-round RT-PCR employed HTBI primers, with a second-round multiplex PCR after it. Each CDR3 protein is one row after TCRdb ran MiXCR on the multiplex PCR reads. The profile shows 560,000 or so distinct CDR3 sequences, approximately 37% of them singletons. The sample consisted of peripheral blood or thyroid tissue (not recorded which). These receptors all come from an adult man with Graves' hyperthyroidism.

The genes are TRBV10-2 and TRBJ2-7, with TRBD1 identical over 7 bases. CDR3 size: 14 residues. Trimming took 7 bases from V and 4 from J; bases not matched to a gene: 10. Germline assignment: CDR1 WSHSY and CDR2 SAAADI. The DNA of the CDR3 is TGCGCCAGCAAATCGACAGGGAGACTGTACGAGCAGTACTTC. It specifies CASKSTGRLYEQYF.

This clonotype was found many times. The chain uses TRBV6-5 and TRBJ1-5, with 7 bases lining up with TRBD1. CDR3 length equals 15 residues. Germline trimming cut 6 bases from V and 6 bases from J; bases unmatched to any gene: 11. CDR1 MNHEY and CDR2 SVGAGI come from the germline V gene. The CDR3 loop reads CASRPTGERGQPQHF. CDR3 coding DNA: TGTGCCAGCAGGCCAACAGGGGAACGGGGTCAGCCCCAGCATTTT.

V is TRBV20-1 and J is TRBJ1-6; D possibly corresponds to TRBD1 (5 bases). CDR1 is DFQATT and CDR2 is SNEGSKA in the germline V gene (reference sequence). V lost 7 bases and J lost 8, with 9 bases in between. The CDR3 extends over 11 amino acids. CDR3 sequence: CSVDSYSPLHF. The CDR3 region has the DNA TGCAGTGTCGACAGCTATTCACCCCTCCACTTT.

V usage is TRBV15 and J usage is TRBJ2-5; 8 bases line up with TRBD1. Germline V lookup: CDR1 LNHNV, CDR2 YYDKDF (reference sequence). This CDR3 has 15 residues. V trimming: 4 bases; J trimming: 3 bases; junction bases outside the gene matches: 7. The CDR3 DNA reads TGTGCCACCAGCACACTAGGACAGGGAGAAGAGACCCAGTACTTC. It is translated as CATSTLGQGEETQYF.

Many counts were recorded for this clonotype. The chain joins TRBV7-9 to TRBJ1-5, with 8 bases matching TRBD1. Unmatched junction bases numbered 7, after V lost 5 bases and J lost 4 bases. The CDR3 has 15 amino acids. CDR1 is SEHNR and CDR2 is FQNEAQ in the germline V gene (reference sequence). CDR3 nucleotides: TGTGCCAGCAGCCAGGACACAGGGGGGAATCAGCCCCAGCATTTT. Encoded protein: CASSQDTGGNQPQHF.

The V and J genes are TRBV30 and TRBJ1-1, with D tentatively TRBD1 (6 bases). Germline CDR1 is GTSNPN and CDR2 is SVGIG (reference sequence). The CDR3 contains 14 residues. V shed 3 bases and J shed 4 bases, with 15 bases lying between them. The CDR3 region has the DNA TGTGCCTGGAGGGCGCACAGGGCTGGCACTGAAGCTTTCTTT. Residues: CAWRAHRAGTEAFF.

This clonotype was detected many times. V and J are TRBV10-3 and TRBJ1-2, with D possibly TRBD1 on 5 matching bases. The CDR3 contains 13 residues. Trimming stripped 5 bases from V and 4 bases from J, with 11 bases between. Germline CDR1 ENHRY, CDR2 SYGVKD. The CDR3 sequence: CAISSGTVYGYTF. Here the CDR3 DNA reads TGTGCCATCAGTTCCGGGACGGTCTATGGCTACACCTTC.

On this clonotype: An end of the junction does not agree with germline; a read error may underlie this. The chain's CDR3 is CASSVQGSGEQFF. The DNA for the CDR3 is TGTGCCAGCAGCGTACAGGGTAGCGGTGAGCAGTTTTTT. The chain joins TRBV9 to TRBJ2-2, with a weak D call TRBD2 (6 bases). This CDR3 contains 13 residues. Germline CDR1 is SGDLS and CDR2 is YYNGEE.

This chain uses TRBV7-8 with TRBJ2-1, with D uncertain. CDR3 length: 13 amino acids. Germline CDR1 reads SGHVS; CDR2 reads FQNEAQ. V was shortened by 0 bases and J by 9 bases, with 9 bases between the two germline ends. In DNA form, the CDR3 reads TGTGCCAGCAGCTTAGCGAGTACTACTGAGCAGTTCTTC. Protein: CASSLASTTEQFF. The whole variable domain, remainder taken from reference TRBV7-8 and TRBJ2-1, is GAGVSQSPRYKVAKRGQDVALRCDPISGHVSLFWYQQALGQGPEFLTYFQNEAQLDKSGLPSDRFFAERPEGSVSTLKIQRTQQEDSAVYLCASSLASTTEQFFGPGTRLTVL.

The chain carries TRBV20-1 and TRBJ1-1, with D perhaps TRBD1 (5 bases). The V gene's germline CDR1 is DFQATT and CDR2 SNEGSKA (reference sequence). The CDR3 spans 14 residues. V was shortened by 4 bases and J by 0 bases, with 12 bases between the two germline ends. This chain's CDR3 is CSAKPGLVNTEAFF. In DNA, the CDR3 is TGCAGTGCTAAACCGGGACTGGTGAACACTGAAGCTTTCTTT.

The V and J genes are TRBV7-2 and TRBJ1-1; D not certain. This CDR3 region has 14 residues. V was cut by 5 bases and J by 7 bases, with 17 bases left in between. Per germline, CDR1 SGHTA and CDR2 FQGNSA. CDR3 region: CASSPRPGSSEAFF. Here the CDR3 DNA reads TGTGCCAGCAGCCCCAGACCGGGATCCAGTGAAGCTTTCTTT. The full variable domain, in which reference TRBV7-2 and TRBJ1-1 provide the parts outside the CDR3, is GAGVSQSPSNKVTEKGKDVELRCDPISGHTALYWYRQSLGQGLEFLIYFQGNSAPDKSGLPSDRFSAERTGGSVSTLTIQRTQQEDSAVYLCASSPRPGSSEAFFGQGTRLTVV.

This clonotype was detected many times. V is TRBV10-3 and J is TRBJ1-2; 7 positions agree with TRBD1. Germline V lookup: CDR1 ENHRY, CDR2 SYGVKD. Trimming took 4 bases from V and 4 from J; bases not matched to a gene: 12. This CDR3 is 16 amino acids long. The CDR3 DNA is TGTGCCATCAGTGCAGACACGGGACAGAGTTTCTATGGCTACACCTTC. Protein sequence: CAISADTGQSFYGYTF.

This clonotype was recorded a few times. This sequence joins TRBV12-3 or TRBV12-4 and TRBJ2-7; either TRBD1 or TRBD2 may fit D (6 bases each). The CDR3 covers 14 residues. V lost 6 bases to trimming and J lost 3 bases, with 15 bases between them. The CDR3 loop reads CASSLGGTYYEQYF. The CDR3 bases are TGTGCCAGCAGCCTCGGCGGGACATACTACGAGCAGTACTTC.

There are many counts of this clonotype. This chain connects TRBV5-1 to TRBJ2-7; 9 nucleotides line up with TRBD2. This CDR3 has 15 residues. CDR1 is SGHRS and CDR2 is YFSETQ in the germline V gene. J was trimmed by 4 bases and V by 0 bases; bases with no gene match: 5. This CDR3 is CASSLESGRKYEQYF. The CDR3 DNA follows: TGCGCCAGCAGCTTGGAGAGCGGGAGGAAATACGAGCAGTACTTC. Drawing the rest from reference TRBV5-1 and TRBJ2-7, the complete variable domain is KAGVTQTPRYLIKTRGQQVTLSCSPISGHRSVSWYQQTPGQGLQFLFEYFSETQRNKGNFPGRFSGRQFSNSRSEMNVSTLELGDSALYLCASSLESGRKYEQYFGPGTRLTVT.

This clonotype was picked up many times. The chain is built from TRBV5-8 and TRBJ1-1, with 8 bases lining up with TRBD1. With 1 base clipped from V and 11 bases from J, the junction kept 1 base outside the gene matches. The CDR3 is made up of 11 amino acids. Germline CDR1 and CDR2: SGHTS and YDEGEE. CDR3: CASSLRDRAFF. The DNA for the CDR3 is TGTGCCAGCAGCTTGCGGGACAGGGCTTTCTTT.

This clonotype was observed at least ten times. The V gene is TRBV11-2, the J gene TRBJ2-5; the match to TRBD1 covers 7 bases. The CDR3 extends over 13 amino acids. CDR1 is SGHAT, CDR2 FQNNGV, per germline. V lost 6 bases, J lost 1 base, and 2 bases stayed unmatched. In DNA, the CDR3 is TGTGCCAGCAGAGGGACAGCCCAAGAGACCCAGTACTTC. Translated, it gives CASRGTAQETQYF.

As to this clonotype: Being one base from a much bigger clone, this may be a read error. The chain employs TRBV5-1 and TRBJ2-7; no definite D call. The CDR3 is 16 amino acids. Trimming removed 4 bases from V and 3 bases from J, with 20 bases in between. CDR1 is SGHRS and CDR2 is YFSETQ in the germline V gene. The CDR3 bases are TGCGCCAGCAGCATAGACCCGATGTCGTGCAACTACGAGCAGTACTTC. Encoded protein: CASSIDPMSCNYEQYF.

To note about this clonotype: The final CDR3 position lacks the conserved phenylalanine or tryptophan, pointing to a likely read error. The CDR3 DNA follows: TGTGCCAGCAGCGAAACCGGGACAGGGGAGGGCTACACCCTC. This translates into CASSETGTGEGYTL. The rearrangement uses TRBV7-8 and TRBJ1-2, with 10 bases fitting TRBD1. The trim removed 5 bases at V and 8 bases at J, leaving 8 bases unmatched. CDR1 and CDR2 from the germline V gene are SGHVS and FQNEAQ. This CDR3 spans 14 amino acids.

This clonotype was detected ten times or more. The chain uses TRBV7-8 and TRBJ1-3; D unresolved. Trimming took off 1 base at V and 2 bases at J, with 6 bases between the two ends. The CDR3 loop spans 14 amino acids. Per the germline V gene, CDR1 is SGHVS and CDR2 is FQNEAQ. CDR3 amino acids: CASSLGGTGNTIYF. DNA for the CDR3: TGTGCCAGCAGCTTAGGAGGGACTGGAAACACCATATATTTT.

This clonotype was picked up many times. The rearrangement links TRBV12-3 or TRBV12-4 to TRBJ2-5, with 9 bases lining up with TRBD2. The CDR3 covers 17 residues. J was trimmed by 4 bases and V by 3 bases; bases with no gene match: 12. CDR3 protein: CASSFTPGLAVRETQYF. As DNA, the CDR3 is TGTGCCAGCAGTTTTACACCGGGACTAGCTGTTCGAGAGACCCAGTACTTC.

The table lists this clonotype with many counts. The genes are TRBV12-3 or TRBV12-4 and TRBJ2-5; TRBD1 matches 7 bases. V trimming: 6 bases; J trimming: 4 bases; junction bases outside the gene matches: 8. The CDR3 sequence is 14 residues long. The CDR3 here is CASSTTGRPETQYF. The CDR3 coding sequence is TGTGCCAGCAGCACGACAGGGCGTCCAGAGACCCAGTACTTC.

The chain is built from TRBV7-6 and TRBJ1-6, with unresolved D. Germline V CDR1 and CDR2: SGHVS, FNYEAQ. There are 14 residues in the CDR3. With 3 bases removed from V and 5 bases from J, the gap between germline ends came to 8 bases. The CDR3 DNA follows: TGTGCCAGCAGCTTGTATCCAGATAATTCACCCCTCCACTTT. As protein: CASSLYPDNSPLHF.

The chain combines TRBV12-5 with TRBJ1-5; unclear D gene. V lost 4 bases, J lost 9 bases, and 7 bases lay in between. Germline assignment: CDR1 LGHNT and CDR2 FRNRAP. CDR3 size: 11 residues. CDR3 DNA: TGTGCTAGTGGTTCCACTAGGCCCCAGCATTTT. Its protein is CASGSTRPQHF.

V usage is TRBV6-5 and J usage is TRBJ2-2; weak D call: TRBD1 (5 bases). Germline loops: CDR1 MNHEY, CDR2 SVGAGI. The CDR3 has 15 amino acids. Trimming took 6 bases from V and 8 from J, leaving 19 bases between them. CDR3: CASSPRARFGGELFF. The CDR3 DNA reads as TGTGCCAGCAGCCCCAGGGCTAGGTTTGGTGGGGAGCTGTTTTTT.

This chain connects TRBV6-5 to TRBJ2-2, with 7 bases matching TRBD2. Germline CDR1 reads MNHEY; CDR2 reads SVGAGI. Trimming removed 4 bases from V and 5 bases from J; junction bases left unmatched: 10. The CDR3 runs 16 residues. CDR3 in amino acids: CASSSLTAAGTGELFF. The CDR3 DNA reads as TGTGCCAGCAGTTCCCTCACGGCAGCGGGGACCGGGGAGCTGTTTTTT.

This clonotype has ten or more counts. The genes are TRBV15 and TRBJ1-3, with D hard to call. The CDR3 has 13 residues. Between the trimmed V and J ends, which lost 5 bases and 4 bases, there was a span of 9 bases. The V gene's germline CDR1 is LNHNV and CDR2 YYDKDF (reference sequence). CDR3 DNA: TGTGCCACCAGCCAAGAAGAGGGAAACACCATATATTTT. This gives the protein CATSQEEGNTIYF.

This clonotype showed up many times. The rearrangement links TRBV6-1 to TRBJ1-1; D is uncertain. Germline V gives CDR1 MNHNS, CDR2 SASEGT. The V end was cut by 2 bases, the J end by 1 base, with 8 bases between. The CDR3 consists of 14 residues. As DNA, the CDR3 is TGTGCCAGCAGTGAATCATTTGGGAACACTGAAGCTTTCTTT. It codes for CASSESFGNTEAFF.